The 21 T cell receptor beta chains given below trace back to one sample, sequenced in a study of T cells in Graves' hyperthyroidism and ophthalmopathy. It was RNA transcripts that yielded the amplified TCR beta CDR3 regions. HTBI primers drove first-round RT-PCR of the TCR CDR3. Each CDR3 protein gets one entry after TCRdb re-called the multiplex PCR reads with MiXCR. The data show nearly 750,000 distinct CDR3 sequences, approximately 40% seen once. Sequences were obtained from blood. Every receptor here comes from a woman aged 40-49 years with Graves' hyperthyroidism.

Ten or more counts support this clonotype. The J gene is TRBJ2-7, the V gene TRBV7-6; D remains ambiguous. The CDR3 is 13 amino acids. Trimming took off 0 bases at V and 5 bases at J, with 8 bases between the two ends. Per the germline V gene, CDR1 is SGHVS and CDR2 is FNYEAQ. The CDR3: CASSLAFMHEQYF. Here the CDR3 DNA reads TGTGCCAGCAGCTTAGCGTTTATGCACGAGCAGTACTTC.

This clonotype appeared many times. The rearrangement joins TRBV4-3 to TRBJ1-6; D not certain. The CDR3 has 12 amino acids. Germline values: CDR1 LGHNA, CDR2 YSLEER. V was trimmed by 0 bases and J by 13 bases, leaving 7 bases between them. The CDR3 here is CASSQEGAPLHF. For the CDR3, the DNA is TGCGCCAGCAGCCAAGAAGGAGCGCCCCTCCACTTT.

The gene calls are TRBV19 and TRBJ1-2; no firm D call. The germline V gene encodes CDR1 LNHDA and CDR2 SQIVND (reference sequence). The ends were cut back, 4 bases at V and 1 base at J, with 16 bases in the middle. This CDR3 spans 16 amino acids. CDR3 in DNA: TGTGCCAGTAGTAAGCCCTGGAACAGTTTTAACTATGGCTACACCTTC. This translates into CASSKPWNSFNYGYTF.

This clonotype was detected a few times. The J gene is TRBJ2-5, the V gene TRBV4-3; the match to TRBD2 covers 12 bases. CDR1 is LGHNA and CDR2 is YSLEER in the germline V gene. The CDR3 contains 16 residues. V trimming: 2 bases; J trimming: 1 base; junction bases outside the gene matches: 2. DNA for the CDR3: TGCGCCAGCAGCCAACTAGCGGGGGGGACCCAAGAGACCCAGTACTTC. Translating it yields CASSQLAGGTQETQYF.

This clonotype was counted only a few times. The rearrangement links TRBV7-2 to TRBJ2-5; D is perhaps TRBD1 (6 bases). Germline CDR1 and CDR2: SGHTA and FQGNSA. The CDR3 covers 16 residues. V shed 1 base and J shed 3 bases, with 15 bases lying between them. The CDR3: CASSLGGQTVKETQYF. The CDR3 DNA reads TGTGCCAGCAGCTTAGGAGGACAGACAGTAAAAGAGACCCAGTACTTC. The variable domain in full, completed from reference TRBV7-2 and TRBJ2-5, reads GAGVSQSPSNKVTEKGKDVELRCDPISGHTALYWYRQSLGQGLEFLIYFQGNSAPDKSGLPSDRFSAERTGGSVSTLTIQRTQQEDSAVYLCASSLGGQTVKETQYFGPGTRLLVL.

The chain combines TRBV29-1 with TRBJ1-2; maybe TRBD1 (5 bases). The germline CDR1 and CDR2 sequences are SQVTM and ANQGSEA. V gave up 5 bases and J gave up 8 bases, with 12 bases separating them. The CDR3 extends over 11 amino acids. The CDR3 sequence is CSVRGQGGYTF. The CDR3 DNA is TGCAGCGTTCGCGGGCAGGGAGGCTACACCTTC.

V gene TRBV28 combines with J gene TRBJ1-2; D not resolved. CDR3 length: 11 amino acids. Per germline, CDR1 MDHEN and CDR2 SYDVKM. V lost 11 bases and J 1 base, leaving 8 bases between the germline ends. The CDR3, as DNA: TGTGCCGGGAGGGATAACTATGGCTACACCTTC. Its protein product is CAGRDNYGYTF.

As to this clonotype: This clone may be a read error of a much larger clone one base away. The gene calls are TRBV7-9 and TRBJ1-2, with a weak D call TRBD1 (5 bases). The CDR3 is 15 amino acids. Germline V lookup: CDR1 SEHNR, CDR2 FQNEAQ (reference sequence). As DNA, the CDR3 is TGTACCAGCAGCCCTACCGGGGGTATACACGATGGCTACACCTTC. Amino acids: CTSSPTGGIHDGYTF.

The sample holds one count of this clonotype. The V call is TRBV10-3, the J call TRBJ1-5; TRBD1 agrees at 8 bases. Trimming at V came to 6 bases and at J to 1 base, leaving 2 bases not matched to a gene. The germline V gene has CDR1 ENHRY and CDR2 SYGVKD. The CDR3 sequence is 14 residues long. The CDR3 here is CAIRGQESNQPQHF. Here the CDR3 DNA reads TGTGCCATCAGGGGACAGGAGAGCAATCAGCCCCAGCATTTT.

The V call is TRBV5-1, the J call TRBJ1-4; a possible D gene is TRBD1 (5 bases). V was cut by 0 bases and J by 8 bases, with 11 bases left in between. Looked up from germline, CDR1 is SGHRS and CDR2 is YFSETQ. The CDR3 runs to 14 residues. The CDR3 DNA reads as TGCGCCAGCAGCTTGGACGGGGGAAGGGAAAAACTGTTTTTT. Its translation: CASSLDGGREKLFF. Combining the CDR3 with reference TRBV5-1 and TRBJ1-4 gives the whole variable domain KAGVTQTPRYLIKTRGQQVTLSCSPISGHRSVSWYQQTPGQGLQFLFEYFSETQRNKGNFPGRFSGRQFSNSRSEMNVSTLELGDSALYLCASSLDGGREKLFFGSGTQLSVL.

The chain uses TRBV5-6 and TRBJ1-1, with D possibly TRBD1 on 5 matching bases. The CDR3 is 15 residues long. The V gene's germline CDR1 is SGHDT and CDR2 YYEEEE. V was clipped by 4 bases and J by 1 base, with 14 bases between them. This chain's CDR3 is CASSSGGWENTEAFF. The DNA of the CDR3 is TGTGCCAGCAGCAGTGGGGGGTGGGAGAACACTGAAGCTTTCTTT. Looking up the rest from reference TRBV5-6 and TRBJ1-1 gives the full variable domain: DAGVTQSPTHLIKTRGQQVTLRCSPKSGHDTVSWYQQALGQGPQFIFQYYEEEERQRGNFPDRFSGHQFPNYSSELNVNALLLGDSALYLCASSSGGWENTEAFFGQGTRLTVV.

This clonotype was picked up many times. This chain joins TRBV29-1 and TRBJ2-5; 9 positions agree with TRBD1. The CDR3 covers 12 residues. CDR1 and CDR2 (germline): SQVTM, ANQGSEA. Germline trimming cut 7 bases from V and 2 bases from J; bases unmatched to any gene: 2. The CDR3 protein is CSGGQGQETQYF. CDR3 DNA sequence: TGCAGCGGCGGACAGGGGCAAGAGACCCAGTACTTC.

This clonotype was picked up many times. The rearrangement uses TRBV12-3 or TRBV12-4 and TRBJ1-3; tentatively, D is TRBD1 (5 bases). V gave up 5 bases and J gave up 2 bases, with 13 bases separating them. CDR3 length: 15 residues. As DNA, the CDR3 is TGTGCCAGCAGTATGCCTGGAGGGGCTGGAAACACCATATATTTT. Encoded protein: CASSMPGGAGNTIYF.

Points on this clonotype: This could be a read error, since a much larger clone is one nucleotide away. V gene TRBV10-2 combines with J gene TRBJ2-2, with TRBD2 matching over 9 bases. Germline assignment: CDR1 WSHSY and CDR2 SAAADI. J gave up 9 bases and V 7 bases, and 12 bases lay outside the gene matches. The CDR3 is 15 amino acids. The CDR3 spells CASTTLGGGARELFF. The CDR3 bases are TGCGCCAGCACTACTCTCGGCGGGGGGGCCAGGGAGCTGTTTTTT.

Concerning this clonotype itself: A much more abundant neighbour one base away suggests this may be a read error. The chain employs TRBV29-1 and TRBJ1-2; D remains unclear. V dropped 4 bases and J dropped 6 bases, with 3 bases sitting between them. The germline V gene encodes CDR1 SQVTM and CDR2 ANQGSEA. The CDR3 is 9 residues long. The CDR3 here is CSVAHGYTF. CDR3 nucleotide sequence: TGCAGCGTTGCCCATGGCTACACCTTC. Based on the CDR3 plus reference TRBV29-1 and TRBJ1-2, the full variable domain is SAVISQKPSRDICQRGTSLTIQCQVDSQVTMMFWYRQQPGQSLTLIATANQGSEATYESGFVIDKFPISRPNLTFSTLTVSNMSPEDSSIYLCSVAHGYTFGSGTRLTVV.

The J gene is TRBJ1-4, the V gene TRBV25-1; D is ambiguous. Trimming stripped 6 bases from V and 5 bases from J, with 7 bases between. The CDR3 extends over 12 amino acids. Germline CDR1 is MGHDK and CDR2 is SYGVNS. The CDR3 here is CASRKPNEKLFF. The CDR3, as DNA: TGTGCCAGCAGGAAACCCAATGAAAAACTGTTTTTT.

This clonotype was seen a handful of times. The genes are TRBV7-9 and TRBJ2-7; TRBD1 might be the D (6 bases). Per the germline V gene, CDR1 is SEHNR and CDR2 is FQNEAQ (reference sequence). This CDR3 region has 14 residues. Trimming removed 6 bases from V and 1 base from J, with 13 bases in between. The CDR3 region has the DNA TGTGCCAGCAGTTTCCAGGGGATATCCTACGAGCAGTACTTC. Translated, it gives CASSFQGISYEQYF.

The J gene is TRBJ1-1, the V gene TRBV4-2; D gene uncertain. Germline loops: CDR1 LGHNA, CDR2 YNFKEQ. Trimming cost V 0 bases and J 6 bases, with 11 bases left between them. The CDR3 length is 14 residues. The chain's CDR3 is CASSQDLFTSEAFF. The CDR3 DNA follows: TGTGCCAGCAGCCAAGACCTGTTTACTTCTGAAGCTTTCTTT.

The chain carries TRBV29-1 and TRBJ2-7; D may be TRBD2 (6 bases). V was clipped by 6 bases and J by 3 bases, with 9 bases between them. The germline V gene has CDR1 SQVTM and CDR2 ANQGSEA. CDR3 size: 11 residues. In DNA form, the CDR3 reads TGCAGCGTGGGGGGAGGCTACGAGCAGTACTTC. Its protein product is CSVGGGYEQYF.

V is TRBV19 and J is TRBJ2-2, with 11 bases matching TRBD2. Germline assignment: CDR1 LNHDA and CDR2 SQIVND (reference sequence). The CDR3 runs to 17 residues. Losses at the gene ends were 2 bases for V and 3 bases for J; bases not matched to a gene: 5. This CDR3 reads CASSISRTSGYTGELFF. CDR3 bases: TGTGCCAGTAGTATAAGCAGGACTAGCGGGTACACCGGGGAGCTGTTTTTT.

To note about this clonotype: Germline is not matched at one junction end, which may reflect a read error. The chain is built from TRBV2 and TRBJ2-5; TRBD2 aligns across 9 bases. CDR3 length: 16 amino acids. Germline assignment: CDR1 SNHLY and CDR2 FYNNEI. This chain's CDR3 is CASSEEGGGAPETQCF. CDR3 coding DNA: TGTGCCAGCAGTGAGGAGGGCGGGGGGGCCCCGGAAACCCAGTGCTTC.